Included here is one TCR beta chain sequence, with context. Sequenced by immunoSEQ multiplex PCR; TCRdb stores in-frame clones only, minus some. Of more than 400,000 clones in the sample, approximately 80% are singletons; the top ten hold more than 10%. The data were obtained in a study of shared clonotypes between healthy human individuals. Germline-derived CDR1 and CDR2 are MDHEN and SYDVKM. The CDR3 spans 14 residues. The germline V and J ends were trimmed by 2 bases and 6 bases, with 11 bases remaining between them. The specimen sequenced was PBMCs. The receptor's source is a woman between 35 and 50 years old in good health. Some clones in this sample may be carry-over from other donors' samples. This chain joins TRBV28 and TRBJ1-5; D gene ambiguous. This chain's CDR3 is CASSLLGKVQPQHF. As DNA, the CDR3 is TGTGCCAGCAGTTTACTAGGGAAGGTTCAGCCCCAGCATTTT.